This T cell receptor (beta chain) originates from a study of T cell responses to AZD1222 COVID-19 vaccine. Study findings and constraints: Vaccine-associated CD4 TCRs ranged over spike, dominating at 160-218 and 743-854. There were mostly white British donors and more females than males, and clonal diversity was possibly underestimated. Close to half of spike-specific TCRs reportedly recognize unmutated variant regions. Rises in breadth and depth of Spike-specific TCRs came after two AZD1222 doses.

As concerns this clone: Its specificity is unknown.

Sequencing was performed with immunoSEQ multiplex PCR; in TCRdb, only in-frame clones are kept and a portion is missing. The sample includes around 130,000 clones, over 85% of them seen just once. Sequenced material: peripheral blood, taken on day 0 of AZD1222 vaccination. This TCR derives from an adult in good health.

The CDR3 region has the DNA TGTGCCAGCAGGGGCTGGGATGACAATCAGCCCCAGCATTTT. It is translated as CASRGWDDNQPQHF. V is TRBV2 and J is TRBJ1-5; D gene unclear. V lost 6 bases and J lost 3, with 12 bases in between. Germline CDR1 is SNHLY and CDR2 is FYNNEI. The CDR3 consists of 14 residues.